What follows are 17 T cell receptor beta chains derived from one specimen sequenced in a study of regulatory T cells in long-lasting Graves disease. Arm-PCR of CDR3 regions and iRepertoire HTBI primers were the basis on which TCR beta libraries were built. Via MiXCR, TCRdb re-called the multiplex PCR reads, giving one row per CDR3 protein. In the table there are a few hundred thousand distinct CDR3 sequences, about 19% of which are singletons. Specified time point: newly diagnosed GD, antithyroid drugs for less than 3 months. RNA extracted from PBMCs served as the sequencing template. The source material was peripheral blood mononuclear cells (PBMCs), sampled at new diagnosis, from a patient treated with antithyroid drugs. These receptors all stem from a female donor with Graves disease.

The table lists this clonotype with many counts. The genes are TRBV10-3 and TRBJ1-1; TRBD1 is a possible D gene (6 bases). CDR1 and CDR2 from the germline V gene are ENHRY and SYGVKD. CDR3 length: 13 residues. The V end was cut by 4 bases, the J end by 2 bases, with 8 bases between. CDR3 nucleotide sequence: TGTGCCATCAGTGTACAGGGAAACACTGAAGCTTTCTTT. It translates to CAISVQGNTEAFF.

This clonotype was seen at least ten times. The chain combines TRBV7-9 with TRBJ1-4; D call uncertain. V lost 5 bases to trimming and J lost 8 bases, with 12 bases between them. Germline CDR1 SEHNR, CDR2 FQNEAQ (reference sequence). The CDR3 has 13 amino acids. The CDR3 sequence: CASSQMGGEKLFF. The CDR3 coding sequence is TGTGCCAGCAGCCAAATGGGAGGGGAAAAACTGTTTTTT.

In its sample, this clonotype was seen many times. The genes are TRBV6-2 or TRBV6-3 and TRBJ2-7; D is unresolved. Trimming removed 9 bases at V and 2 bases at J, with 20 bases between. Germline CDR1 and CDR2: MNHEY and SVGEGT. The CDR3 spans 15 residues. Here the CDR3 reads CASTPRGVLPYEQYF. For the CDR3, the DNA is TGTGCCAGTACACCTCGAGGAGTCCTTCCCTACGAGCAGTACTTC.

The sample holds many counts of this clonotype. This chain uses TRBV20-1 with TRBJ1-1; D is ambiguous. Trimming left V 1 base short and J 1 base short, with 10 bases between. The CDR3 loop spans 14 amino acids. The germline V gene encodes CDR1 DFQATT and CDR2 SNEGSKA (reference sequence). This CDR3 reads CSARGQTANTEAFF. CDR3 DNA sequence: TGCAGTGCTAGAGGCCAAACAGCGAACACTGAAGCTTTCTTT.

This clonotype was observed a few times. One base separates it from a far larger clone, so it is likely a read error. The V and J genes are TRBV27 and TRBJ2-5; TRBD1 might be the D (6 bases). CDR1 is MNHEY and CDR2 is SMNVEV in the germline V gene (reference sequence). CDR3 size: 13 residues. The CDR3 DNA is TGTGCCAGCAGTTTAAGGGGACAAGAGACCCAGCACTTC. As protein: CASSLRGQETQHF.

This rearrangement joins TRBV24-1 to TRBJ2-1; D is ambiguous. Germline CDR1 is KGHDR and CDR2 is SFDVKD. The V and J ends lost 4 bases and 5 bases respectively, with 14 bases between them. CDR3 length: 15 residues. CDR3: CATSDPKRDDNEQFF. For the CDR3, the DNA is TGTGCCACCAGTGACCCTAAGAGAGACGACAATGAGCAGTTCTTC.

This clonotype has a count of ten or more. V usage is TRBV20-1 and J usage is TRBJ2-7; TRBD2 is a possible D gene (5 bases). The CDR3 totals 15 residues. Trimming took 3 bases from V and 1 from J, leaving 16 bases between them. Germline CDR1 DFQATT, CDR2 SNEGSKA (reference sequence). In DNA form, the CDR3 reads TGCAGTGCTAGCGGGCCGCCCAGAGGGTCCTACGAGCAGTACTTC. Translation: CSASGPPRGSYEQYF.

There are many counts of this clonotype. This rearrangement joins TRBV30 to TRBJ2-1; D tentatively fits TRBD1 or TRBD2 (5 bases each). The CDR3 consists of 15 residues. V lost 0 bases and J lost 1, with 10 bases in between. Germline loops: CDR1 GTSNPN, CDR2 SVGIG (reference sequence). The chain's CDR3 is CAWSVGDGSYNEQFF. The CDR3, as DNA: TGTGCCTGGAGTGTAGGGGACGGATCCTACAATGAGCAGTTCTTC.

The chain carries TRBV9 and TRBJ2-7; 7 bases fit TRBD1. The V gene's germline CDR1 is SGDLS and CDR2 YYNGEE. V lost 4 bases and J lost 6; bases outside the gene matches: 13. The CDR3 loop spans 15 amino acids. CDR3: CASSYTQTGSSEQYF. Written as DNA, the CDR3 is TGTGCCAGCAGCTACACCCAGACAGGGTCCAGCGAGCAGTACTTC. Looking up the rest from reference TRBV9 and TRBJ2-7 gives the full variable domain: DSGVTQTPKHLITATGQRVTLRCSPRSGDLSVYWYQQSLDQGLQFLIQYYNGEERAKGNILERFSAQQFPDLHSELNLSSLELGDSALYFCASSYTQTGSSEQYFGPGTRLTVT.

Many counts were recorded for this clonotype. The genes are TRBV28 and TRBJ2-7; 10 bases map to TRBD2. The J segment lost 5 bases and the V segment lost 6 bases, leaving 13 bases of the junction unmatched. The CDR3 has 16 amino acids. Germline CDR1 and CDR2: MDHEN and SYDVKM. The CDR3 nucleotides are TGTGCCAGCAGCAGCCCGGAGGGACTAGCGATCCACGAGCAGTACTTC. Translated: CASSSPEGLAIHEQYF. The entire variable domain, with the rest obtained from reference TRBV28 and TRBJ2-7, is as follows: DVKVTQSSRYLVKRTGEKVFLECVQDMDHENMFWYRQDPGLGLRLIYFSYDVKMKEKGDIPEGYSVSREKKERFSLILESASTNQTSMYLCASSSPEGLAIHEQYFGPGTRLTVT.

In its sample, this clonotype was seen many times. The chain carries TRBV20-1 and TRBJ2-5; either TRBD1 or TRBD2 may fit D (5 bases each). There are 14 residues in the CDR3. Trimming shortened V by 6 bases and J by 0 bases, and 14 bases separated the two germline ends. The germline CDR1 and CDR2 sequences are DFQATT and SNEGSKA (reference sequence). CDR3 coding DNA: TGCAGTGCACGGGACGGCAGGTACCAAGAGACCCAGTACTTC. Amino acid sequence: CSARDGRYQETQYF.

This clonotype was recorded many times. This sequence joins TRBV2 and TRBJ1-1; unclear D gene. This CDR3 spans 13 amino acids. Trimming removed 0 bases from V and 11 bases from J, with 13 bases in between. Germline CDR1 SNHLY, CDR2 FYNNEI. The CDR3 loop is CASSEALRPKAFF. In DNA form, the CDR3 reads TGTGCCAGCAGTGAAGCGCTTCGACCAAAGGCTTTCTTT.

This clonotype was observed at least ten times. V usage is TRBV7-3 and J usage is TRBJ2-1, with 7 nucleotides matching TRBD1. This CDR3 is 13 amino acids long. J lost 9 bases, V lost 4 bases, and 6 bases had no gene match. Germline loops: CDR1 SGHTA, CDR2 FQGTGA. This CDR3 reads CASSSGQTGEQFF. CDR3 DNA sequence: TGTGCCAGCAGCTCGGGACAGACTGGTGAGCAGTTCTTC. The variable domain in full, with the rest retrieved from reference TRBV7-3 and TRBJ2-1, is GAGVSQTPSNKVTEKGKYVELRCDPISGHTALYWYRQSLGQGPEFLIYFQGTGAADDSGLPNDRFFAVRPEGSVSTLKIQRTERGDSAVYLCASSSGQTGEQFFGPGTRLTVL.

This clonotype was found a few times. The chain couples TRBV4-3 to TRBJ2-5; D remains unclear. The CDR3 sequence is 15 residues long. Looked up from germline, CDR1 is LGHNA and CDR2 is YSLEER. V was shortened by 1 base and J by 4 bases, with 13 bases between the two germline ends. CDR3 amino acids: CASSQGERSSETQYF. CDR3 DNA sequence: TGCGCCAGCAGCCAAGGGGAAAGGAGTTCAGAGACCCAGTACTTC.

This clonotype was found many times. The V call is TRBV20-1, the J call TRBJ1-1; 7 bases map to TRBD1. The CDR3 is made up of 15 amino acids. Germline V CDR1 and CDR2: DFQATT, SNEGSKA (reference sequence). This chain's CDR3 is CSNSRTGAPNTEAFF. The CDR3 nucleotides are TGCAGCAACTCTCGGACAGGAGCTCCTAACACTGAAGCTTTCTTT.

This clonotype was counted many times. V gene TRBV9 combines with J gene TRBJ2-1; 8 bases map to TRBD2. The CDR3 is made up of 14 amino acids. Losses at the gene ends were 3 bases for V and 4 bases for J; bases not matched to a gene: 3. Per germline, CDR1 SGDLS and CDR2 YYNGEE. For the CDR3, the DNA is TGTGCCAGCAGCGAGACTAGCGTGTACAATGAGCAGTTCTTC. This translates into CASSETSVYNEQFF.

This clonotype was detected many times. The rearrangement links TRBV20-1 to TRBJ2-5, with unresolved D. Per the germline V gene, CDR1 is DFQATT and CDR2 is SNEGSKA (reference sequence). The CDR3 extends over 14 amino acids. The germline V and J ends were trimmed by 4 bases and 0 bases, with 12 bases remaining between them. As DNA, the CDR3 is TGCAGTGCTACGTTACATGCCAACCAAGAGACCCAGTACTTC. This gives the protein CSATLHANQETQYF.